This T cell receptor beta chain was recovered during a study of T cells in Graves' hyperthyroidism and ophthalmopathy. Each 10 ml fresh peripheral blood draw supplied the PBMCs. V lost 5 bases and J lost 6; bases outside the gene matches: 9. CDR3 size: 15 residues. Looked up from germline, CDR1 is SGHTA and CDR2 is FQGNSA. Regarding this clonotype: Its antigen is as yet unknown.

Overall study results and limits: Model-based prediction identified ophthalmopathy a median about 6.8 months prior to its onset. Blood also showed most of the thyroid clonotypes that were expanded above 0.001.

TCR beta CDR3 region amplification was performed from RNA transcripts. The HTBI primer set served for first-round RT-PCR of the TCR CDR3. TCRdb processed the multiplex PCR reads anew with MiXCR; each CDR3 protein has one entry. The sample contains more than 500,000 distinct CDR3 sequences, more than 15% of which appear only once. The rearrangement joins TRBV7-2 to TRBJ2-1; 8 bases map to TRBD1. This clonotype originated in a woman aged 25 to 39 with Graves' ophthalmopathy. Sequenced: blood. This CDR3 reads CASSVTVGQANEQFF. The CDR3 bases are TGTGCCAGCAGCGTAACTGTGGGACAGGCCAATGAGCAGTTCTTC.